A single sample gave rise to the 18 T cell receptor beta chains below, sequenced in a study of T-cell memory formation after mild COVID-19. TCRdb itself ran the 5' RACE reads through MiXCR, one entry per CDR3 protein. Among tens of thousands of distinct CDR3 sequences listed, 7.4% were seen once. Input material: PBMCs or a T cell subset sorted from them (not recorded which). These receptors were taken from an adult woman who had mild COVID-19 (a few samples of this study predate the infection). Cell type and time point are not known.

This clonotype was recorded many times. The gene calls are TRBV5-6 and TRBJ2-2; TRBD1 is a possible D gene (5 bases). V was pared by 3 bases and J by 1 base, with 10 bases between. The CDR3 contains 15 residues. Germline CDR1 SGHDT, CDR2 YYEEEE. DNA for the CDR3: TGTGCCAGCAGCTCAGGGCCGGGGAACACCGGGGAGCTGTTTTTT. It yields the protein CASSSGPGNTGELFF.

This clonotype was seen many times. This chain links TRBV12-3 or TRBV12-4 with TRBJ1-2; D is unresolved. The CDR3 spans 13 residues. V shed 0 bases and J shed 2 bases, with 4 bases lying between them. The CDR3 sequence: CASSLAVNYGYTF. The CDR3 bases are TGTGCCAGCAGTTTAGCGGTCAACTATGGCTACACCTTC.

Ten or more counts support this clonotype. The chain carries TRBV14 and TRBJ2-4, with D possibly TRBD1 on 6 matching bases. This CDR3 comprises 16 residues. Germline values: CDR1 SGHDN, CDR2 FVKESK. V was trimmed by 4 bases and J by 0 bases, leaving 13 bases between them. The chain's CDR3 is CASSPTTGRAKNIQYF. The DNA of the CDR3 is TGTGCCAGCAGCCCTACTACAGGGAGAGCCAAAAACATTCAGTACTTC.

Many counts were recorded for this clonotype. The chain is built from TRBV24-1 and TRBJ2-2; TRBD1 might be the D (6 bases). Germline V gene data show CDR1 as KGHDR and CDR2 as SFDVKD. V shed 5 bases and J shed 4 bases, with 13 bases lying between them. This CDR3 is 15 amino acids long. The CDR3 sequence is CATSGGQSVTGELFF. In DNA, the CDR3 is TGTGCCACCAGTGGGGGACAATCCGTCACCGGGGAGCTGTTTTTT.

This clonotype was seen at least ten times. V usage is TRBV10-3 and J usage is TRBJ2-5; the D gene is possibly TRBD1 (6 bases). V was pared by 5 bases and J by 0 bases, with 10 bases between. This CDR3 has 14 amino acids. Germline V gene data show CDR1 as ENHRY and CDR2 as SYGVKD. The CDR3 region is CAISRRQDQETQYF. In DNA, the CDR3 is TGTGCCATCAGTCGAAGACAGGACCAAGAGACCCAGTACTTC.

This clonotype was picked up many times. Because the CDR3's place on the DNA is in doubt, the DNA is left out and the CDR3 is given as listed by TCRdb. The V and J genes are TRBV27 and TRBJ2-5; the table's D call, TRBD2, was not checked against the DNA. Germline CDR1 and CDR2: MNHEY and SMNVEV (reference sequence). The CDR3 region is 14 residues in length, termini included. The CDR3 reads CASSSSGGLETQYF.

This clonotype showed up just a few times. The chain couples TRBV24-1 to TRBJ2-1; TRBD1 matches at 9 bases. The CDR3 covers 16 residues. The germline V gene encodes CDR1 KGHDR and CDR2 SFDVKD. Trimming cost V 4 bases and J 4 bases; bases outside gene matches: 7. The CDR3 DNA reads TGTGCCACCAGTGACCCGACAGGGGGTGGATACAATGAGCAGTTCTTC. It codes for CATSDPTGGGYNEQFF.

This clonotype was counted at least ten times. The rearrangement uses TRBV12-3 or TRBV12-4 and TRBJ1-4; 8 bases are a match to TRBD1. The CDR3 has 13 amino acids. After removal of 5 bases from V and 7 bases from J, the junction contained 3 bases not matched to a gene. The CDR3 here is CASSGQGGEKLFF. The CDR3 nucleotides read TGTGCCAGCAGTGGACAGGGCGGTGAAAAACTGTTTTTT.

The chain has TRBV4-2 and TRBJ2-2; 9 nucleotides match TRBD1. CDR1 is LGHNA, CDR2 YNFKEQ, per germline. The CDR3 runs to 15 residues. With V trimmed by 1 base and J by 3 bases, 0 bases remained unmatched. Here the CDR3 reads CASSQGQGDTGELFF. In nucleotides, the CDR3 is TGTGCCAGCAGCCAAGGACAGGGGGACACCGGGGAGCTGTTTTTT.

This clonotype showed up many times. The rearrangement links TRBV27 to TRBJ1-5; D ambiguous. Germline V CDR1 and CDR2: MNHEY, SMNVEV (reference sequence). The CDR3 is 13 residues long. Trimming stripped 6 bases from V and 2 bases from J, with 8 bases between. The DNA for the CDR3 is TGTGCCAGCAGATCAAACCGCAATCAGCCCCAGCATTTT. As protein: CASRSNRNQPQHF.

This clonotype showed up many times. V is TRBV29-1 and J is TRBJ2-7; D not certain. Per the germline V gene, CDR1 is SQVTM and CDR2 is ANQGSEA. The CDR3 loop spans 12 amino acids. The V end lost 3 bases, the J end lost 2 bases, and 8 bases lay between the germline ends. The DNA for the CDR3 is TGCAGCGTTGACAGTGGAACCTACGAGCAGTACTTC. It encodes CSVDSGTYEQYF.

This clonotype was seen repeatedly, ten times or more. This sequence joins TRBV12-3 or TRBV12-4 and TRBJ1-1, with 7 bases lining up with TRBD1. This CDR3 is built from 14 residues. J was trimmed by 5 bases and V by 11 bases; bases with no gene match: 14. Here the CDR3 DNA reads TGTGCCGTACTAAGGGGGCATCAGGGGACTGAAGCTTTCTTT. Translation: CAVLRGHQGTEAFF.

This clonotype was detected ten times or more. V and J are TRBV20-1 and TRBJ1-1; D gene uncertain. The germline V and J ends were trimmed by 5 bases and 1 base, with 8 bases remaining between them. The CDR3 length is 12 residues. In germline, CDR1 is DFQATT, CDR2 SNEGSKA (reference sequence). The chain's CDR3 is CSALYRNTEAFF. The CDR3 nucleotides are TGCAGTGCTTTGTACCGGAACACTGAAGCTTTCTTT.

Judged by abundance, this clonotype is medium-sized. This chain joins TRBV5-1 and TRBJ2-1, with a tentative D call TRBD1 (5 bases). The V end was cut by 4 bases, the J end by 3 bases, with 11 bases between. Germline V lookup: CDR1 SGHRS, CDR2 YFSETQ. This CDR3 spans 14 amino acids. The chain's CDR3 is CASSRGADYNEQFF. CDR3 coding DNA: TGCGCCAGCAGCCGTGGGGCAGACTACAATGAGCAGTTCTTC.

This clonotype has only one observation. The CDR3 nucleotides read TGTGCCAGCAGATTTAGGGAGCAGTTCTTC. This sequence encodes CASRFREQFF. The V gene is TRBV2, the J gene TRBJ2-1; the D is unclear. V lost 6 bases to trimming and J lost 10 bases, with 7 bases between them. The V gene's germline CDR1 is SNHLY and CDR2 FYNNEI. The CDR3 has 10 residues.

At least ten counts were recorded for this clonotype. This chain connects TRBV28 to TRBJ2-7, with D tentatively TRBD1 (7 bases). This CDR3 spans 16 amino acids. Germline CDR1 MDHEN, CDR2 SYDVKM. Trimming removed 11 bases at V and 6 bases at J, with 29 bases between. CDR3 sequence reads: CASAGSTGRTGGEQYF. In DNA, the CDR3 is TGTGCCTCTGCAGGCTCGACAGGGCGTACCGGGGGCGAGCAGTACTTC.

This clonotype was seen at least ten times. The CDR3 DNA is TGTGCCACCAGTGATGGAGGAGGCTACGAGCAGTACTTC. It specifies CATSDGGGYEQYF. This sequence joins TRBV24-1 and TRBJ2-7; the D gene is possibly TRBD2 (5 bases). This CDR3 has 13 amino acids. Trimming cost V 3 bases and J 3 bases, with 8 bases left between them. Germline CDR1 is KGHDR and CDR2 is SFDVKD.

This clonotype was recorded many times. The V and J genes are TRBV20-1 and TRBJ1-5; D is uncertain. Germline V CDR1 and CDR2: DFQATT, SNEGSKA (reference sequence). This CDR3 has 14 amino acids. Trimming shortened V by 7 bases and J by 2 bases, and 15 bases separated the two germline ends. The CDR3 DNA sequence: TGCAGTGTAGCAGGCCAAAGGGGCAATCAGCCCCAGCATTTT. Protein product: CSVAGQRGNQPQHF.